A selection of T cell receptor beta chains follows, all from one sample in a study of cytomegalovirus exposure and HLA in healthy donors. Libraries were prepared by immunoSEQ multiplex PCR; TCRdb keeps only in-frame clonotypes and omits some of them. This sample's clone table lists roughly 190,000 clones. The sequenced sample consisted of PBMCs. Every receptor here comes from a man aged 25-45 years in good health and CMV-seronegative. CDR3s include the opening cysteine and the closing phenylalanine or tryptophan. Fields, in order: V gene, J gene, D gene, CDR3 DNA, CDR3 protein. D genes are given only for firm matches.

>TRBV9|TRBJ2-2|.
TGTGCCAGCAGCGTAGATCCCACCCGTCAGGCCGGGGAGCTGTTTTTT
CASSVDPTRQAGELFF
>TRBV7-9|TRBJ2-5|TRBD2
TGTGCCAGCAGCGCAGGGACTAGCGGGATTGTCGAGACCCAGTACTTC
CASSAGTSGIVETQYF
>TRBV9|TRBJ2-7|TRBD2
TGTGCCAGCAGCGCAGAGGGACTAGACATGGGCGAGCAGTACTTC
CASSAEGLDMGEQYF
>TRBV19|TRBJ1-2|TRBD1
TGTGCCAGTAGTATCTTGGACAGGGGAAACTATGGCTACACCTTC
CASSILDRGNYGYTF
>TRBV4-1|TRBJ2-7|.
TGCGCCAGCAGCCAAGAACCCACTTTATCCTACGAGCAGTACTTC
CASSQEPTLSYEQYF
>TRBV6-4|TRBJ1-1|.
TGTGCCAGCAGTGACAGAGATTCGAACACTGAAGCTTTCTTT
CASSDRDSNTEAFF
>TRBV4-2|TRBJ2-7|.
TGTGCCAGCAGCCAAGGGGAGGCGGGACTCTACGAGCAGTACTTC
CASSQGEAGLYEQYF
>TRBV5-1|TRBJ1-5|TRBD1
TGCGCCAGCAGCTTGGCCTCGGACAGGAGCCTATCCAATCAGCCCCAGCATTTT
CASSLASDRSLSNQPQHF
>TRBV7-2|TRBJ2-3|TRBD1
TGTGCCAGCAGCCCTGGACAGGGGAGCACAGATACGCAGTATTTT
CASSPGQGSTDTQYF
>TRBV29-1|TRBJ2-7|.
TGCAGCGTTTTCCTGGGCAGAACATACGAGCAGTACTTC
CSVFLGRTYEQYF
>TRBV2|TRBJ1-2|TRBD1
TGTGCCACCACGGAGGGGGCGAGTGGCTACACCTTC
CATTEGASGYTF
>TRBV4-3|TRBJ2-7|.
TGCGCCAGCAGCCAAGATGAGGGTTCCCCCTACGAGCAGTACTTC
CASSQDEGSPYEQYF
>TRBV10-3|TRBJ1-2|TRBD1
TGTGCCATAAGACAGGGGGTACAACTTAACTATGGCTACACCTTC
CAIRQGVQLNYGYTF
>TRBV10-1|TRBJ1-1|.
TGCGCCAGCAGCCCCGGAGGGCCTCCGGTGGGCACTGAAGCTTTCTTT
CASSPGGPPVGTEAFF
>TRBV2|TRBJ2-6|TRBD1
TGTGCCAGCTCGCGAATTGTCCGGGACAGGGGGGCCAACGTCCTGACTTTC
CASSRIVRDRGANVLTF
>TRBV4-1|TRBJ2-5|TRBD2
TGCGCCAGCAGCCAAAGGACTAGCGGGAAAGAGACCCAGTACTTC
CASSQRTSGKETQYF
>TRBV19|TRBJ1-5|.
TGTGCCAGTAGTGGGGGGGCAGGGAGCCTCGATCAGCCCCAGCATTTT
CASSGGAGSLDQPQHF
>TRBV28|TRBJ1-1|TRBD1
TGTGCCAGCAGTTTAGGGACAGGGAACACTGAAGCTTTCTTT
CASSLGTGNTEAFF
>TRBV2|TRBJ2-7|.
TGTGCCAGCAGGGCGGACAGCGACGAGCAGTACTTC
CASRADSDEQYF
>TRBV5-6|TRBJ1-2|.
TGTGCCAGCAGGTCTGCGAGCTATGGCTACACCTTC
CASRSASYGYTF
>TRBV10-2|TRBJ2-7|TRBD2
TGCGCCAGCAACCATGGGGCGGGAGGAACCGGGGAGCAGTACTTC
CASNHGAGGTGEQYF
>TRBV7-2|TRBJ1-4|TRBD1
TGTGCCAGCAGCACAGGGGTAATGGGTGAAAAACTGTTTTTT
CASSTGVMGEKLFF
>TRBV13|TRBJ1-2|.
TGTGCCAGCAGCTTCATGGCATATGGCTACACCTTC
CASSFMAYGYTF
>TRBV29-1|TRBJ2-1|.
TGCAGCGCTGACACGTCGGGAAATGAGCAGTTCTTC
CSADTSGNEQFF